The text below deals with one T cell receptor (beta chain). Its specificity is unknown. Template material for TCR beta VDJ and CDR3 profiling consisted of genomic DNA. TCRdb recomputed calls from the reads with MiXCR, one row per CDR3 protein. The table has 220,000 or so distinct CDR3 sequences, more than 55% seen once. CD8+CD57+ cell expansion had been shown by flow cytometry in patients chosen for sequencing. Blood was sampled before the patients had received any therapy. The sample belongs to a study of CD8+CD57+ T cells in acquired aplastic anemia. Study results and caveats: The number of CD8+ CDR3 sequences shared by patients and controls was around 30. The CD8+ Simpson's diversity of patients and controls was not significantly different.

The sequence derives from a human donor with aplastic anemia. Source material: sorted CD4+, CD8+, or CD8+CD57+ T cells (not recorded which) from PBMCs.

The DNA for the CDR3 is TGTGCCACCTCGACCGGGGGGCAGAACACCGGGGAGCTGTTTTTT. Translated: CATSTGGQNTGELFF. The chain employs TRBV2 and TRBJ2-2; D may be TRBD2 (7 bases). The V and J ends lost 10 bases and 1 base respectively, with 16 bases between them. Germline values: CDR1 SNHLY, CDR2 FYNNEI. The CDR3 length is 15 residues.